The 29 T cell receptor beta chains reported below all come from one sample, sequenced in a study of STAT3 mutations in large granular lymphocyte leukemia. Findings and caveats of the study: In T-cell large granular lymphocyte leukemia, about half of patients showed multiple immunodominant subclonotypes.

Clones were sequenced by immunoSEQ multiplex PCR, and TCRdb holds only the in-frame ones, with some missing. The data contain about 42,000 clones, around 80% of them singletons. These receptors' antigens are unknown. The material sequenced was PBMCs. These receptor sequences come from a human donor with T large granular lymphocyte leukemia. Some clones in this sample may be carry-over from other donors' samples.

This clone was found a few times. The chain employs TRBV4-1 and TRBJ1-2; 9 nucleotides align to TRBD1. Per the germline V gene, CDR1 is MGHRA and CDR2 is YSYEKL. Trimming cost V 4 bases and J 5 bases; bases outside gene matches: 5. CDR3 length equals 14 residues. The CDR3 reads CASSPGQGIYGYTF. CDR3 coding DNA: TGCGCCAGCAGCCCGGGACAGGGCATTTATGGCTACACCTTC.

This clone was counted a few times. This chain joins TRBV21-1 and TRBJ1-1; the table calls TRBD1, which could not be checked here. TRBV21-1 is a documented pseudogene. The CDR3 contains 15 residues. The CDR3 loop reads CASSGRTGLNTEAFF. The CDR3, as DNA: TGTGCCAGCAGCGGCAGGACAGGGCTGAACACTGAAGCTTTCTTT.

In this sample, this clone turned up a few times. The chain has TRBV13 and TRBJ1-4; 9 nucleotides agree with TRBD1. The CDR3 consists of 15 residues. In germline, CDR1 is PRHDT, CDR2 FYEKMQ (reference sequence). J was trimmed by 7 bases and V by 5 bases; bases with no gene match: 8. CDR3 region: CASSIQGARGEKLFF. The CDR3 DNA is TGTGCCAGCAGCATACAGGGGGCGCGCGGTGAAAAACTGTTTTTT.

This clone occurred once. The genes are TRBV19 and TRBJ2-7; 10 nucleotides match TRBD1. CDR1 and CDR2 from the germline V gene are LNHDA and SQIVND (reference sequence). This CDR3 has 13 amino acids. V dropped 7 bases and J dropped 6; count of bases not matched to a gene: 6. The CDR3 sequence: CASKADRGVEQYF. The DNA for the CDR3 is TGTGCCAGTAAAGCGGACAGGGGGGTCGAGCAGTACTTC.

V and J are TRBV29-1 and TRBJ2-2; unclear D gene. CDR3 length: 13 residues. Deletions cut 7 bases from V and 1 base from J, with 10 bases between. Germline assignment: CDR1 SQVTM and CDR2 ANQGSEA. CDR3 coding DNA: TGCAGCGCTCCGGCCCAGAACACCGGGGAGCTGTTTTTT. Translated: CSAPAQNTGELFF.

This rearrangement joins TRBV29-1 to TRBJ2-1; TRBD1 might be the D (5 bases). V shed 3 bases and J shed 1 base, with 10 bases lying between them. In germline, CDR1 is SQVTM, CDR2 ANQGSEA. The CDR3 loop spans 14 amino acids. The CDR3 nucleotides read TGCAGCGTTGAGGTTTCAGGGTCCTACAATGAGCAGTTCTTC. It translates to CSVEVSGSYNEQFF.

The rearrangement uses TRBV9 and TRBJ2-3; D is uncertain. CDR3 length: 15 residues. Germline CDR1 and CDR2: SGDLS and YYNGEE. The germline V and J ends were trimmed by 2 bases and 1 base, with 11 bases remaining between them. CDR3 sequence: CASSVLSVGTDTQYF. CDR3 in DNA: TGTGCCAGCAGCGTCTTAAGCGTGGGCACAGATACGCAGTATTTT.

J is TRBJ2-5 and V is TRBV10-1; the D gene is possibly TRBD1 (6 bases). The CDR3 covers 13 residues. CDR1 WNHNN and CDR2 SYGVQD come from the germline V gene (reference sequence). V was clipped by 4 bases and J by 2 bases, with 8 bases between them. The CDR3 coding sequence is TGCGCCAGCAGTGCCGGACAGCAAGAGACCCAGTACTTC. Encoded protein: CASSAGQQETQYF.

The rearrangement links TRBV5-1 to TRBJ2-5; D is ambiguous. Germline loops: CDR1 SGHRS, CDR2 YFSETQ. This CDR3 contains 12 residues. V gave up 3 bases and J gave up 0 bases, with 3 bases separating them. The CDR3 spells CASSSYQETQYF. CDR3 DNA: TGCGCCAGCAGCTCGTACCAAGAGACCCAGTACTTC. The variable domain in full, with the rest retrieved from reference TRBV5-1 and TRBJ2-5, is KAGVTQTPRYLIKTRGQQVTLSCSPISGHRSVSWYQQTPGQGLQFLFEYFSETQRNKGNFPGRFSGRQFSNSRSEMNVSTLELGDSALYLCASSSYQETQYFGPGTRLLVL.

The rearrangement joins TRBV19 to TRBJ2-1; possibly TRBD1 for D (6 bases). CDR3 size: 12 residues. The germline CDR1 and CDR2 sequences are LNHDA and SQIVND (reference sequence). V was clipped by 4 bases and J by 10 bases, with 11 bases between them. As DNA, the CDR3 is TGTGCCAGTAGTACGGAGACAGGAGAGCAGTTCTTC. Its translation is CASSTETGEQFF.

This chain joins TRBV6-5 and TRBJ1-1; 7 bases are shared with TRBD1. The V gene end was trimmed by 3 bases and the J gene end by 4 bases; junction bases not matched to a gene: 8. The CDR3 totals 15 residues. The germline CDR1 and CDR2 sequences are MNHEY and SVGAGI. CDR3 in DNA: TGTGCCAGCAGTTATCACAGACAGGGAGTCACTGAAGCTTTCTTT. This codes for CASSYHRQGVTEAFF.

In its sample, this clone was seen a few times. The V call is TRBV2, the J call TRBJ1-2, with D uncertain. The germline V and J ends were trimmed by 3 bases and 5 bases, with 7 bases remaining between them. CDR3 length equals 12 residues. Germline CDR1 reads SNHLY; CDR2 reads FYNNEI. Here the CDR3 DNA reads TGTGCCAGCAGTGAGACACGGTATGGCTACACCTTC. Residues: CASSETRYGYTF.

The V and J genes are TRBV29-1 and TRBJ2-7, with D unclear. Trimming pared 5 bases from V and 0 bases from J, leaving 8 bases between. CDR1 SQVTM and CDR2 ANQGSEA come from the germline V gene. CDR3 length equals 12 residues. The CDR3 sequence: CSVQANSYEQYF. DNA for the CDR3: TGCAGCGTTCAGGCGAACTCCTACGAGCAGTACTTC.

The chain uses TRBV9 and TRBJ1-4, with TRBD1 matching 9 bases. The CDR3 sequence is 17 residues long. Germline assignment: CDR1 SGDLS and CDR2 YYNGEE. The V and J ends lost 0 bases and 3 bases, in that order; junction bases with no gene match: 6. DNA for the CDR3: TGTGCCAGCAGCGTAGGGGTGTGGACAGGGGCTAATGAAAAACTGTTTTTT. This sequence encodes CASSVGVWTGANEKLFF.

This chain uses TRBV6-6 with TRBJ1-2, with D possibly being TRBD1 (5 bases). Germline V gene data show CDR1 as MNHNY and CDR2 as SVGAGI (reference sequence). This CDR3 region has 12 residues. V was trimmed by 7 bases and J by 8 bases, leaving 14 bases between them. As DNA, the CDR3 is TGTGCCAGCACCGGCGACTGGGGGGGCTACACCTTC. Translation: CASTGDWGGYTF.

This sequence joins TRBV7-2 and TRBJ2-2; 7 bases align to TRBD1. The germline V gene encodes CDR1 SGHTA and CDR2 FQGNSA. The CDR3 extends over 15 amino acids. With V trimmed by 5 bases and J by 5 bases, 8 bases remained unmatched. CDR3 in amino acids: CASSRDRERTGELFF. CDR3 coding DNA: TGTGCCAGCAGCAGAGACAGGGAGAGGACCGGGGAGCTGTTTTTT.

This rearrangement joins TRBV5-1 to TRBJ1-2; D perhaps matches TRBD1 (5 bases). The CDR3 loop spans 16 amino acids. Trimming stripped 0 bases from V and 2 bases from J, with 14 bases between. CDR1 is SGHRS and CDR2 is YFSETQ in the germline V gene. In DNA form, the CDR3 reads TGCGCCAGCAGCTTGGTCGGGGGACCGGTGAACTATGGCTACACCTTC. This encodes CASSLVGGPVNYGYTF.

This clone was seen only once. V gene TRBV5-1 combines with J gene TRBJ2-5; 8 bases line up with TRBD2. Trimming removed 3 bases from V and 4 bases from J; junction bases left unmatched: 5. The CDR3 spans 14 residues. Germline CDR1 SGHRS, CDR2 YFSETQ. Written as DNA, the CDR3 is TGCGCCAGCAGCTCGGGGGGGGGAGGAGAGACCCAGTACTTC. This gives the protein CASSSGGGGETQYF.

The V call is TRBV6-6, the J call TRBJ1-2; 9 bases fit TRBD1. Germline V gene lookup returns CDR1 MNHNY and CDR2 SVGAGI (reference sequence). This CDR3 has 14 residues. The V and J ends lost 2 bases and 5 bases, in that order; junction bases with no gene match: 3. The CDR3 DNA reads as TGTGCCAGCAGTTACGAGGGACAGGGATATGGCTACACCTTC. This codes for CASSYEGQGYGYTF.

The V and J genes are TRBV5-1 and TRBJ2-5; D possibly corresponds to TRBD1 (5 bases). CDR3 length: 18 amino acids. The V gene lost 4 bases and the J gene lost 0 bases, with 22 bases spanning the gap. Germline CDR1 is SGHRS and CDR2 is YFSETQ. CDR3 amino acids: CASSPPGLGSSYQETQYF. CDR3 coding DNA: TGCGCCAGCAGCCCCCCAGGGCTAGGTTCAAGCTACCAAGAGACCCAGTACTTC.

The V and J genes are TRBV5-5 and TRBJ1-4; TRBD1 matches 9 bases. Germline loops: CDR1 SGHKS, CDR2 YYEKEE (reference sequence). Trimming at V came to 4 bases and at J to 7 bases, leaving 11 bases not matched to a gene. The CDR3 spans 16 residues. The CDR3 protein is CASSEGPGQGFEKLFF. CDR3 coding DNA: TGTGCCAGCAGCGAGGGGCCGGGACAGGGATTTGAAAAACTGTTTTTT. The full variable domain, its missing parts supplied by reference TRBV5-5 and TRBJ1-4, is DAGVTQSPTHLIKTRGQQVTLRCSPISGHKSVSWYQQVLGQGPQFIFQYYEKEERGRGNFPDRFSARQFPNYSSELNVNALLLGDSALYLCASSEGPGQGFEKLFFGSGTQLSVL.

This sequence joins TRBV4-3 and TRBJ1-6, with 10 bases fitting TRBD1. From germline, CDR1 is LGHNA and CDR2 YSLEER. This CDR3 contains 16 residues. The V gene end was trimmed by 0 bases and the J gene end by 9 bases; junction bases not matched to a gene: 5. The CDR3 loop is CASSQDGGDRGSPLHF. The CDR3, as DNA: TGCGCCAGCAGCCAAGATGGAGGGGACAGGGGTTCACCCCTCCACTTT.

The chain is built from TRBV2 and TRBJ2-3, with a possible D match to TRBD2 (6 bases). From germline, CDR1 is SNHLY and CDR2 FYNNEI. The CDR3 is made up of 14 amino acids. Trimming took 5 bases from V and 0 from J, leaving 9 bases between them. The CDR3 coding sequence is TGTGCCAGCAGTAGGGACTCTAGCACAGATACGCAGTATTTT. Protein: CASSRDSSTDTQYF.

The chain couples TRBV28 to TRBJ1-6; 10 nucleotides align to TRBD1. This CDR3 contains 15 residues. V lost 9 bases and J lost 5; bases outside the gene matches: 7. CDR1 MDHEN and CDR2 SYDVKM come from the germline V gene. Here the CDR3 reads CASNLGTGDNSPLHF. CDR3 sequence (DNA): TGTGCCAGTAACCTTGGGACAGGGGATAATTCACCCCTCCACTTT.

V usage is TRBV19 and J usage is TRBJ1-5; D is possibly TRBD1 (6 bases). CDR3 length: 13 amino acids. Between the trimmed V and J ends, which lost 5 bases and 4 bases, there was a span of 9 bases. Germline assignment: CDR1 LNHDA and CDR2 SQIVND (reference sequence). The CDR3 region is CASSATGNQPQHF. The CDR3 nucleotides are TGTGCCAGTAGTGCCACAGGGAATCAGCCCCAGCATTTT.

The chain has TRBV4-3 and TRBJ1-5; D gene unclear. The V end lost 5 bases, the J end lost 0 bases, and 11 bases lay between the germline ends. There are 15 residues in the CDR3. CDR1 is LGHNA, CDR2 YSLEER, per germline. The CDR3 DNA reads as TGCGCCAGCAGCGCAACATGGGATAGCAATCAGCCCCAGCATTTT. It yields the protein CASSATWDSNQPQHF.

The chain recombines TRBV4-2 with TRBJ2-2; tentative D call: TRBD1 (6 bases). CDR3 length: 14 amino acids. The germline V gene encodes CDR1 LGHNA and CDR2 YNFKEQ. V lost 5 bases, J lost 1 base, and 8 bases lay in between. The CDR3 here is CASSWGQNTGELFF. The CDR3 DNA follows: TGTGCCAGCAGCTGGGGACAGAACACCGGGGAGCTGTTTTTT.

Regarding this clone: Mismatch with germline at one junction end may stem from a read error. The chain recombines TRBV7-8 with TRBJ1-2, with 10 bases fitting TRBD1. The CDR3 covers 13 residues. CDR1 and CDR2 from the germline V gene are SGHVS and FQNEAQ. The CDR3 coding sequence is TGTGCCAGCAGCCCACGACGGGACAGGGGACGCCTCTTC. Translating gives CASSPRRDRGRLF. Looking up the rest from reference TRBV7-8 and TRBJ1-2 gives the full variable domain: GAGVSQSPRYKVAKRGQDVALRCDPISGHVSLFWYQQALGQGPEFLTYFQNEAQLDKSGLPSDRFFAERPEGSVSTLKIQRTQQEDSAVYLCASSPRRDRGRLFGSGTRLTVV.

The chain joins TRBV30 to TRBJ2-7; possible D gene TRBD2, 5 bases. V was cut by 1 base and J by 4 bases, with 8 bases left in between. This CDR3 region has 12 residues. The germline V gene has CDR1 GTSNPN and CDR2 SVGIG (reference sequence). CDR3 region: CAWSARGYEQYF. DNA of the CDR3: TGTGCCTGGAGTGCGAGAGGGTACGAGCAGTACTTC.